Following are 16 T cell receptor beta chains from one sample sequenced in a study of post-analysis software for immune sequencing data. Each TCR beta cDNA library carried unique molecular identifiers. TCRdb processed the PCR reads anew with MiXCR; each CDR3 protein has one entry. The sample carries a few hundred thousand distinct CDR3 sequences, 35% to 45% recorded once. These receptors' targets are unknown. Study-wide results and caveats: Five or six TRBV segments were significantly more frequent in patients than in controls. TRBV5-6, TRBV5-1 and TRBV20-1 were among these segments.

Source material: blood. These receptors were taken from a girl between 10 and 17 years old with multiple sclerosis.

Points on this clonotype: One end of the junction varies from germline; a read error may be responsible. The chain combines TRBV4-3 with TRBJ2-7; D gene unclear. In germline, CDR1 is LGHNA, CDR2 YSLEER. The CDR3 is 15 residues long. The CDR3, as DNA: TGCGCCAGCAGCTTGAGAGGCACCTCCTCCTACGAGCGGTACTTC. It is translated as CASSLRGTSSYERYF.

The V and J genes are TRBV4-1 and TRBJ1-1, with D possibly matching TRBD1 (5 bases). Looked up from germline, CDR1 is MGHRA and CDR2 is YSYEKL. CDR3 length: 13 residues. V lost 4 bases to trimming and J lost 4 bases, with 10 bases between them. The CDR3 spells CASSLGRGTEAFF. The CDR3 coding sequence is TGCGCCAGCAGCCTGGGGCGAGGCACTGAAGCTTTCTTT.

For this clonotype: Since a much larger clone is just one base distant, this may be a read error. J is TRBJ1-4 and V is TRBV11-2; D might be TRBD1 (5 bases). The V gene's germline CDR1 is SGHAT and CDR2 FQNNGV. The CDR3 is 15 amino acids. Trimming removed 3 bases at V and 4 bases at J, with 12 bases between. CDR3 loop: CASSLPGLDNEKLFF. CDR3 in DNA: TGTGCCAGCAGCTTGCCGGGGCTCGATAATGAAAAACTGTTTTTT.

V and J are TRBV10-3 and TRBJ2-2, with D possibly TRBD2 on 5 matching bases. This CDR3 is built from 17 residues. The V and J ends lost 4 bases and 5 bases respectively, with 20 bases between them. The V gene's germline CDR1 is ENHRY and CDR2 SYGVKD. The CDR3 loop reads CAISASPQKLATGELFF. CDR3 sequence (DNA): TGTGCCATCAGTGCTTCCCCTCAGAAGCTAGCAACCGGGGAGCTGTTTTTT.

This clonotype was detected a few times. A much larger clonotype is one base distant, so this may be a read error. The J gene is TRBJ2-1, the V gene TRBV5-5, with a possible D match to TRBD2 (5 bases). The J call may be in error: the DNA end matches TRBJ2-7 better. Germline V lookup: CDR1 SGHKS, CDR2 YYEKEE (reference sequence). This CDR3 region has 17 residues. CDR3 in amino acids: CASSPSALGRAYNEQYF. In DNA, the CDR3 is TGTGCCAGCAGCCCGTCCGCCTTGGGGAGAGCCTACAATGAGCAGTACTTC.

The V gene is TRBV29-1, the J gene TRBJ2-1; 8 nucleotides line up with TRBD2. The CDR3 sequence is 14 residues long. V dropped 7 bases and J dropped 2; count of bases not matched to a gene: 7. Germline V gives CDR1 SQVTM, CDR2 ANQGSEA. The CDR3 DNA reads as TGCAGCGCCTCCGGGGGGGGCCCCTACAATGAGCAGTTCTTC. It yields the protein CSASGGGPYNEQFF.

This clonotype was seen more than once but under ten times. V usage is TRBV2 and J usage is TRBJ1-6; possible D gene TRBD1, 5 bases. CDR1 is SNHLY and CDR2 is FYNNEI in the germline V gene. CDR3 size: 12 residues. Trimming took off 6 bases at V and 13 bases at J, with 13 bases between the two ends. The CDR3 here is CASRQGEGPLHF. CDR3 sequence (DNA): TGTGCCAGCAGGCAGGGAGAGGGCCCCCTCCACTTT. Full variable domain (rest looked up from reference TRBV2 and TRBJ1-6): EPEVTQTPSHQVTQMGQEVILRCVPISNHLYFYWYRQILGQKVEFLVSFYNNEISEKSEIFDDQFSVERPDGSNFTLKIRSTKLEDSAMYFCASRQGEGPLHFGNGTRLTVT.

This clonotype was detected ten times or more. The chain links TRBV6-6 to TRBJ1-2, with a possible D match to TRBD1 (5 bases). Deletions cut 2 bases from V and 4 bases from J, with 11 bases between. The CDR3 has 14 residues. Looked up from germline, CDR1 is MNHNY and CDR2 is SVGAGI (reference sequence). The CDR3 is CASSYGGEGYGYTF. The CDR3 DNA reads TGTGCCAGCAGTTACGGGGGGGAAGGCTATGGCTACACCTTC.

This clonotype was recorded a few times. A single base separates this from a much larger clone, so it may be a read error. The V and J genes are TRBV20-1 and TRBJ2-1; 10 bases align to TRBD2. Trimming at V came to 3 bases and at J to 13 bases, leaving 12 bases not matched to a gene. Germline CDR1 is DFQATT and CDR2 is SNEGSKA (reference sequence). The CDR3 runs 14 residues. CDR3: CSASRLAGEETQFF. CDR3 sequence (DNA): TGCAGTGCTAGTCGCCTAGCGGGAGAAGAGACCCAGTTCTTC.

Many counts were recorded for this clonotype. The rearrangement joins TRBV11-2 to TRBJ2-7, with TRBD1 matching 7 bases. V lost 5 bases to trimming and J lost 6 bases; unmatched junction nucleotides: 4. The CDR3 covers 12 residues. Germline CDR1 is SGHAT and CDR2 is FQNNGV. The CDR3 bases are TGTGCCAGCAGCCGACAGGGAGTCGAGCAGTACTTC. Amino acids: CASSRQGVEQYF.

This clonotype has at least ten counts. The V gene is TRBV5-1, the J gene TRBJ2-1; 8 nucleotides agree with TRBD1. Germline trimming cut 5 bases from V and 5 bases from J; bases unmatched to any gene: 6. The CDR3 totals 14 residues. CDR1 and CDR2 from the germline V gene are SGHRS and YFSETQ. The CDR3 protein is CASSGGQGHNEQFF. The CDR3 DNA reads TGCGCCAGCAGTGGTGGACAGGGCCACAATGAGCAGTTCTTC.

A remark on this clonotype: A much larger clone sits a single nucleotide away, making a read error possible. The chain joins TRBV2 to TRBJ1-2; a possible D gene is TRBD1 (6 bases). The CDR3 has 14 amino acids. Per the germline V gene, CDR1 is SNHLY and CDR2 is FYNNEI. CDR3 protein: CASREALGADGYTF. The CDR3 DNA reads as TGTGCCAGCAGGGAAGCCTTGGGGGCCGATGGCTACACCTTC.

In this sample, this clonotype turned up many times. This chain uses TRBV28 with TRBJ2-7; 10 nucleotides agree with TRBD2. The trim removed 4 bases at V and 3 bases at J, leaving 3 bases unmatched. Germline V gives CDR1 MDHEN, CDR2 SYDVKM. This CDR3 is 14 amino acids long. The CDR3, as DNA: TGTGCCAGCAGTTCTTCTAGCGGGGGCTACGAGCAGTACTTC. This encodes CASSSSSGGYEQYF.

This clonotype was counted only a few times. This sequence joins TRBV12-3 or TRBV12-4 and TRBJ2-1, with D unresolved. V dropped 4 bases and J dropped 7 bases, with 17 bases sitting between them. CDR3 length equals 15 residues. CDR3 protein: CASSSLPGGTNEQFF. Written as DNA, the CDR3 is TGTGCCAGCAGTTCCCTCCCAGGTGGAACTAATGAGCAGTTCTTC.

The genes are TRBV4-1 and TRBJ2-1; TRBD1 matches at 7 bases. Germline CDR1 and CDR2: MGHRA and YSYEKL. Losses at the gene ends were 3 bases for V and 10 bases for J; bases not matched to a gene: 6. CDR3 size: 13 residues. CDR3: CASSQVTGDEQFF. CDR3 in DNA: TGCGCCAGCAGCCAGGTAACAGGGGACGAGCAGTTCTTC.

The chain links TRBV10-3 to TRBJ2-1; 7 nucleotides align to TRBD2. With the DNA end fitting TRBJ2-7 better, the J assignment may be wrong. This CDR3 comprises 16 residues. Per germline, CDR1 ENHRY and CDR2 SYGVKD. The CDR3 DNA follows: TGTGCCATCAGTGAGGGGGGAGGGGCGCAGAACAATGAGCAGTACTTC. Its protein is CAISEGGGAQNNEQYF.